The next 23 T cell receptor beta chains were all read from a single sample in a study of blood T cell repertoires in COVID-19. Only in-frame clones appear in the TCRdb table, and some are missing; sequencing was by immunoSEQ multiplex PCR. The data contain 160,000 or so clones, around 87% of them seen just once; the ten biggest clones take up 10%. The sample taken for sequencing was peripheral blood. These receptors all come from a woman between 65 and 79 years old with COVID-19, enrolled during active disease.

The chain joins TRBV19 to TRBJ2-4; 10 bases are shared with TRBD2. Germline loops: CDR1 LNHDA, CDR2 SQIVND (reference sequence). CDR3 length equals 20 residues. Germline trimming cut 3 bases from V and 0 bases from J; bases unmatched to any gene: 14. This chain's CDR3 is CASSMSSGGVPGVAKNIQYF. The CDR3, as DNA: TGTGCCAGTAGTATGTCGAGCGGGGGGGTCCCGGGAGTAGCCAAAAACATTCAGTACTTC.

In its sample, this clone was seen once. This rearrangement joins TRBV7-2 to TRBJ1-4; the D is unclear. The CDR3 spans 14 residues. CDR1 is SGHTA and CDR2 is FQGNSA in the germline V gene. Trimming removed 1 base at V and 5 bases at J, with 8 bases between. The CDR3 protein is CASSLGPGNEKLFF. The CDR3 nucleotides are TGTGCCAGCAGCTTAGGACCCGGGAATGAAAAACTGTTTTTT.

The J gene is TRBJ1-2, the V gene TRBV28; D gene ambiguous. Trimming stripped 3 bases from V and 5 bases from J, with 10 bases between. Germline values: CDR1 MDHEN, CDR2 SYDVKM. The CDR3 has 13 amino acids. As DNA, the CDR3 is TGTGCCAGCAGTTTGGTAGAGAATTATGGCTACACCTTC. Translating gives CASSLVENYGYTF.

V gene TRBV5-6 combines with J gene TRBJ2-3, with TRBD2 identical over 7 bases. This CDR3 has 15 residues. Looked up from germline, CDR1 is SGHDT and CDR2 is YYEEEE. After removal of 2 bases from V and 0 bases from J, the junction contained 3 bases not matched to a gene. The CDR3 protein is CASSFGGKSTDTQYF. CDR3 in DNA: TGTGCCAGCAGCTTCGGGGGGAAAAGCACAGATACGCAGTATTTT.

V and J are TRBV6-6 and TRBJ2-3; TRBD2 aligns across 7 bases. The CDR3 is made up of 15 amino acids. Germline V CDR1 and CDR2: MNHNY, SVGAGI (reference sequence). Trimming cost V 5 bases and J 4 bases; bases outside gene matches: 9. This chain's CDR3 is CASSPSGEASDTQYF. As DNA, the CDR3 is TGTGCCAGCAGTCCAAGCGGGGAGGCGTCAGATACGCAGTATTTT.

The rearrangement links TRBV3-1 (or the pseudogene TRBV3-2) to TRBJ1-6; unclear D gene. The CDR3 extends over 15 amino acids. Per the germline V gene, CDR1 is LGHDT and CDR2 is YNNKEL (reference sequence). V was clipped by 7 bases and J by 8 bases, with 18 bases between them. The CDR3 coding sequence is TGTGCCAGCACCCCAGAGCCCTCACGGGATTCACCCCTCCACTTT. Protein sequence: CASTPEPSRDSPLHF.

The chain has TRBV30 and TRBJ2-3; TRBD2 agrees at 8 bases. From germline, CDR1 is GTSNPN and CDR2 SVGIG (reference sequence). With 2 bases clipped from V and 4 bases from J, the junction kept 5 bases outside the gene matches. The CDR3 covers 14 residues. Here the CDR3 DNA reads TGTGCCTGGAGTATCGGGGGGGCAGCAGATACGCAGTATTTT. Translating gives CAWSIGGAADTQYF.

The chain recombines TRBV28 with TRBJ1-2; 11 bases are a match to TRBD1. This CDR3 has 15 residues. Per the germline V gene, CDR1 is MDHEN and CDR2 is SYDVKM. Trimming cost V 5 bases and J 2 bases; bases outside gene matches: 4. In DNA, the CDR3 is TGTGCCAGCAGTCTCTGGACAGGGGGCAACTATGGCTACACCTTC. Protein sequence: CASSLWTGGNYGYTF.

In DNA, the CDR3 is TGTGCCAGCAGCCCGGCCGGGACAGGGTGGCAGCCCCAGCATTTT. Translated: CASSPAGTGWQPQHF. The chain couples TRBV7-2 to TRBJ1-5; 9 nucleotides align to TRBD1. V trimming: 5 bases; J trimming: 7 bases; junction bases outside the gene matches: 9. The germline V gene has CDR1 SGHTA and CDR2 FQGNSA. The CDR3 contains 15 residues.

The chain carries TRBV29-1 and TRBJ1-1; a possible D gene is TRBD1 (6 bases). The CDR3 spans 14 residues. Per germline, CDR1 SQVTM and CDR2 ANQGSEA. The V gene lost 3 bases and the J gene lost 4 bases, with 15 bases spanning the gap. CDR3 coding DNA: TGCAGCGTTGATGGCACAACCAGGGGCACTGAAGCTTTCTTT. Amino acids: CSVDGTTRGTEAFF.

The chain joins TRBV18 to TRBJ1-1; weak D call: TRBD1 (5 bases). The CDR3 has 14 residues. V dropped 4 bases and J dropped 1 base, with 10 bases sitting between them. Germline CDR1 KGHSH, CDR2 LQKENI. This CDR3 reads CASSRLQGNTEAFF. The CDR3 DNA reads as TGTGCCAGCTCACGACTGCAGGGGAACACTGAAGCTTTCTTT.

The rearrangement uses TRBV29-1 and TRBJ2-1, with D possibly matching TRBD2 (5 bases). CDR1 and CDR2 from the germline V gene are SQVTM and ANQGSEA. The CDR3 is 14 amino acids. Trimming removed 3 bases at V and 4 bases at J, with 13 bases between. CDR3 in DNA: TGCAGCGTTGACGGCCGGGAAAGTTACAATGAGCAGTTCTTC. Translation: CSVDGRESYNEQFF.

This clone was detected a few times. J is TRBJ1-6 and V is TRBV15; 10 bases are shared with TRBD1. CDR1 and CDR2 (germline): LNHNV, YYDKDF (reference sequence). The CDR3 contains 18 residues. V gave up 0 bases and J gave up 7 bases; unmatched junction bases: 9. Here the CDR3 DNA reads TGTGCCACCAGCAGAGAGGGACAGGGGCTCCTTGGGAATTCACCCCTCCACTTT. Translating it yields CATSREGQGLLGNSPLHF.

The CDR3: CAWSAGRTGGIEKLFF. For the CDR3, the DNA is TGTGCCTGGAGTGCGGGAAGGACAGGGGGGATTGAAAAACTGTTTTTT. The chain couples TRBV30 to TRBJ1-4; 10 nucleotides align to TRBD1. This CDR3 is built from 16 residues. V was pared by 1 base and J by 7 bases, with 9 bases of the junction left unmatched. Germline CDR1 GTSNPN, CDR2 SVGIG (reference sequence).

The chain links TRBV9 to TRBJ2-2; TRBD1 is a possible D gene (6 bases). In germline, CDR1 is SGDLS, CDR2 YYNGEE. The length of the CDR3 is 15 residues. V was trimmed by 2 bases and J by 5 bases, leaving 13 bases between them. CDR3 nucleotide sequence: TGTGCCAGCAGCGTTGGTACAGGGTGGACCGGGGAGCTGTTTTTT. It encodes CASSVGTGWTGELFF.

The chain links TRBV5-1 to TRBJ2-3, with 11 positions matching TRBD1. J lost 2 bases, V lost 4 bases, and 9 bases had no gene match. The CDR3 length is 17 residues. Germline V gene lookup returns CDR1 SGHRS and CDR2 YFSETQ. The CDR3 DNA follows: TGCGCCAGCAGCACCGGGACAGGGGGTAGGGACACAGATACGCAGTATTTT. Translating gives CASSTGTGGRDTDTQYF.

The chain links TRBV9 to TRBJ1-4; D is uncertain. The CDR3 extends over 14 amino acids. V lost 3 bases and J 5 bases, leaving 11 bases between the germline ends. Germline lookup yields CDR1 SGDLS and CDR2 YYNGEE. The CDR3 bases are TGTGCCAGCAGCGCCCCGGGGTTCAATGAAAAACTGTTTTTT. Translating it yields CASSAPGFNEKLFF. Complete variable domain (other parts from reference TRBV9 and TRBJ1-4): DSGVTQTPKHLITATGQRVTLRCSPRSGDLSVYWYQQSLDQGLQFLIQYYNGEERAKGNILERFSAQQFPDLHSELNLSSLELGDSALYFCASSAPGFNEKLFFGSGTQLSVL.

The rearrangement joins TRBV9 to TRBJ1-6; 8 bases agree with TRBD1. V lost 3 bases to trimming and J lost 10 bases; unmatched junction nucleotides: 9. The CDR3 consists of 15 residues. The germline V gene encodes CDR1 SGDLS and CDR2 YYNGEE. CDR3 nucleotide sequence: TGTGCCAGCAGCGCTCTGGACAGGGAAGGGTCACCCCTCCACTTT. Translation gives CASSALDREGSPLHF.

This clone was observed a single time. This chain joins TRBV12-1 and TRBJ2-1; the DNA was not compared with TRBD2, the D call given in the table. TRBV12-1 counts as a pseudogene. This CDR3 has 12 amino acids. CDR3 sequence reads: CASSLPDNEQFF. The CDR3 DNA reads TGTGCCAGCAGCTTACCGGACAATGAGCAGTTCTTC.

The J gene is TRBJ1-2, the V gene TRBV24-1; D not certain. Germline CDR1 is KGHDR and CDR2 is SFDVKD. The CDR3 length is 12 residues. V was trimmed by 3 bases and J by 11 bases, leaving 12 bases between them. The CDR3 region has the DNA TGTGCCACCAGTGATCAAGGGAGGGCGTACACCTTC. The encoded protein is CATSDQGRAYTF.

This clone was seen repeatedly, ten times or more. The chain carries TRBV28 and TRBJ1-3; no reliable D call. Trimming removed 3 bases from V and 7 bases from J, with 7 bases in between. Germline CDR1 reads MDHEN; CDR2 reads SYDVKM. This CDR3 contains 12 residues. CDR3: CASSFNPNTIYF. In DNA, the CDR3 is TGTGCCAGCAGTTTCAATCCCAACACCATATATTTT.

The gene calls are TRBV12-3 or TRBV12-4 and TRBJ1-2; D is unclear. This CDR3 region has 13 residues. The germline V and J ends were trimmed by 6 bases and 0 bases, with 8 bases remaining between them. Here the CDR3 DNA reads TGTGCCAGCAGCTACAGAGCTAACTATGGCTACACCTTC. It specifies CASSYRANYGYTF.

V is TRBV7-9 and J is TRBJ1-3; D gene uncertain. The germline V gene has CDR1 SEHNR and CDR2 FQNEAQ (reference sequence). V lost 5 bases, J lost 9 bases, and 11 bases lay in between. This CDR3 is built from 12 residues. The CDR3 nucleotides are TGTGCCAGCAGCCGAGCGACGGGCACCATATATTTT. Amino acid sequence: CASSRATGTIYF.